This TCR beta chain was recovered during a study of cytomegalovirus exposure and HLA in healthy donors. PCR employed 60 Vbeta and 13 Jbeta primers. Clones were sequenced by immunoSEQ multiplex PCR, and TCRdb holds only the in-frame ones, with some missing. Recorded for this sample: 130,000 or so clones. In the case of this clone: What it recognizes is unknown.

Study observations and caveats: Reported results showed that the classifier diagnosed cytomegalovirus status with high specificity and sensitivity. Presence/absence comparisons presumed near-even sequencing depth among donors. Excluded: some indistinguishable V segments such as TRBV6-2 and TRBV6-3. A likely sequencing artifact accounted for one observed cluster of highly shared sequence variants.

CDR3 length equals 16 residues. J gave up 1 base and V 2 bases, and 5 bases lay outside the gene matches. Per germline, CDR1 MNHNY and CDR2 SVGAGI (reference sequence). This TCR was recovered from a man younger than 30 in good health and CMV-seronegative. V usage is TRBV6-6 and J usage is TRBJ2-4; TRBD1 aligns across 7 bases. Sequenced sample: PBMCs. The CDR3 DNA reads as TGTGCCAGCAGTTACGGGACAGCGCCGGCCAAAAACATTCAGTACTTC. Its protein is CASSYGTAPAKNIQYF.